The 25 T cell receptor beta chains presented below share a single source sample, sequenced in a study of cytomegalovirus exposure and HLA in healthy donors. Amplification used 60 Vbeta primers and 13 Jbeta primers. Clones were read by immunoSEQ multiplex PCR, and TCRdb kept only the in-frame ones, dropping some. This repertoire shows roughly 200,000 clones, approximately 79% found once; its top ten account for approximately 1.5%. The sample taken for sequencing was PBMCs. These TCRs come from a man aged 50-59 years in good health and CMV-seronegative.

The J gene is TRBJ2-7, the V gene TRBV10-2; 7 nucleotides line up with TRBD2. The junction had 10 bases not matched to a gene; V was cut back by 3 bases and J by 5 bases. This CDR3 spans 15 amino acids. The germline V gene encodes CDR1 WSHSY and CDR2 SAAADI. The CDR3 DNA follows: TGCGCCAGCAGTGACTGGGGCGGGAGTGGCGACGAGCAGTACTTC. This encodes CASSDWGGSGDEQYF.

V gene TRBV9 combines with J gene TRBJ2-1; 9 bases match TRBD2. The CDR3 runs to 15 residues. Germline V CDR1 and CDR2: SGDLS, YYNGEE. J lost 8 bases, V lost 2 bases, and 8 bases had no gene match. The CDR3 DNA follows: TGTGCCAGCAGCGTGAGCGGGGGGCGGGGCGATGAGCAGTTCTTC. It codes for CASSVSGGRGDEQFF.

The chain has TRBV6-1 and TRBJ2-7; TRBD1 is a possible D gene (6 bases). Germline lookup yields CDR1 MNHNS and CDR2 SASEGT. Trimming removed 2 bases from V and 0 bases from J, with 17 bases in between. The CDR3 length is 17 residues. As DNA, the CDR3 is TGTGCCAGCAGTGAAATCGGCACCGGACAGAGCTCCTACGAGCAGTACTTC. It translates to CASSEIGTGQSSYEQYF.

This clone has more than one count but fewer than ten. V usage is TRBV29-1 and J usage is TRBJ2-1; tentative D call: TRBD1 (6 bases). The V gene's germline CDR1 is SQVTM and CDR2 ANQGSEA. V was pared by 4 bases and J by 9 bases, with 16 bases between. The CDR3 totals 13 residues. The CDR3, as DNA: TGCAGCGTTGGAGGGGGTGGCGTCAGTGAGCAGTTCTTC. It specifies CSVGGGGVSEQFF.

The chain is built from TRBV7-9 and TRBJ2-1; 9 bases fit TRBD2. Germline V gene lookup returns CDR1 SEHNR and CDR2 FQNEAQ (reference sequence). This CDR3 contains 17 residues. V shed 5 bases, J shed 8 bases, and the junction held 16 bases outside the gene matches. The CDR3 here is CASSPFLMGSGSYEQFF. CDR3 nucleotides: TGTGCCAGCAGCCCGTTTTTGATGGGTAGCGGGAGCTATGAGCAGTTCTTC.

The gene calls are TRBV5-4 and TRBJ1-3, with a tentative D call TRBD1 (5 bases). Deletions cut 4 bases from V and 0 bases from J, with 14 bases between. Germline CDR1 reads SGHNT; CDR2 reads YYREEE (reference sequence). CDR3 length: 16 amino acids. The CDR3 DNA is TGTGCCAGCAGCCGGGGGGAGGGGAACTCTGGAAACACCATATATTTT. It codes for CASSRGEGNSGNTIYF. Full variable domain (rest looked up from reference TRBV5-4 and TRBJ1-3): ETGVTQSPTHLIKTRGQQVTLRCSSQSGHNTVSWYQQALGQGPQFIFQYYREEENGRGNFPPRFSGLQFPNYSSELNVNALELDDSALYLCASSRGEGNSGNTIYFGEGSWLTVV.

The chain employs TRBV28 and TRBJ1-1; D not certain. The V gene's germline CDR1 is MDHEN and CDR2 SYDVKM. The CDR3 length is 14 residues. Trimming removed 7 bases from V and 0 bases from J, with 12 bases in between. The CDR3 loop reads CASTRDGLNTEAFF. The CDR3 DNA follows: TGTGCCAGCACCCGCGATGGTTTGAACACTGAAGCTTTCTTT.

The rearrangement links TRBV5-4 to TRBJ1-5; 7 bases match TRBD1. CDR1 and CDR2 from the germline V gene are SGHNT and YYREEE (reference sequence). The CDR3 consists of 15 residues. V shed 0 bases and J 3 bases; nucleotides not matched to a gene: 3. The CDR3 bases are TGTGCCAGCAGCTTGGCGGGACAGATCAATCAGCCCCAGCATTTT. It specifies CASSLAGQINQPQHF.

The V call is TRBV7-2, the J call TRBJ2-1; TRBD1 aligns across 8 bases. The CDR3 is made up of 18 amino acids. The trim removed 5 bases at V and 2 bases at J, leaving 14 bases unmatched. The germline CDR1 and CDR2 sequences are SGHTA and FQGNSA. CDR3 DNA: TGTGCCAGCAGCCCCCCCGGGACAGGACCCGGAGCCTACAATGAGCAGTTCTTC. It codes for CASSPPGTGPGAYNEQFF. The full variable domain, completed using reference TRBV7-2 and TRBJ2-1, is GAGVSQSPSNKVTEKGKDVELRCDPISGHTALYWYRQSLGQGLEFLIYFQGNSAPDKSGLPSDRFSAERTGGSVSTLTIQRTQQEDSAVYLCASSPPGTGPGAYNEQFFGPGTRLTVL.

This chain connects TRBV29-1 to TRBJ2-1; 7 bases agree with TRBD1. CDR3 length: 11 amino acids. V lost 7 bases, J lost 5 bases, and 2 bases stayed unmatched. In germline, CDR1 is SQVTM, CDR2 ANQGSEA. CDR3 amino acids: CSGDRHNEQFF. The CDR3 DNA follows: TGCAGCGGGGACAGACACAATGAGCAGTTCTTC.

The CDR3 region has the DNA TGTGCCAGCAGCCTCGGACAGGGCGGGAGGAACACTGAAGCTTTCTTT. Translation: CASSLGQGGRNTEAFF. The V call is TRBV5-5, the J call TRBJ1-1; TRBD1 agrees at 8 bases. The CDR3 runs to 16 residues. Trimming removed 4 bases from V and 1 base from J; junction bases left unmatched: 9. CDR1 is SGHKS, CDR2 YYEKEE, per germline (reference sequence).

This clone has more than one count but fewer than ten. The V call is TRBV7-6, the J call TRBJ2-3; the match to TRBD2 covers 8 bases. CDR1 SGHVS and CDR2 FNYEAQ come from the germline V gene. V was clipped by 2 bases and J by 0 bases; unmatched bases: 4. This CDR3 region has 16 residues. The DNA of the CDR3 is TGTGCCAGCAGCTTAATCACTAGCGGTAGCACAGATACGCAGTATTTT. Amino acids: CASSLITSGSTDTQYF.

A few counts support this clone. The chain combines TRBV30 with TRBJ1-6; no clear D gene. Trimming stripped 0 bases from V and 7 bases from J, with 7 bases between. Germline V lookup: CDR1 GTSNPN, CDR2 SVGIG (reference sequence). The CDR3 has 13 amino acids. CDR3 region: CAWSVDTNSPLHF. CDR3 in DNA: TGTGCCTGGAGTGTCGACACAAATTCACCCCTCCACTTT.

The V gene is TRBV19, the J gene TRBJ2-7; TRBD1 agrees at 10 bases. Per germline, CDR1 LNHDA and CDR2 SQIVND (reference sequence). The ends lost 6 bases at V and 4 bases at J; junction bases unmatched: 6. This CDR3 comprises 14 residues. CDR3 coding DNA: TGTGCCAGTAGCCCCGACAGGGGGCAGTACGAGCAGTACTTC. Protein product: CASSPDRGQYEQYF.

The chain has TRBV7-9 and TRBJ1-4, with a weak D call TRBD1 (5 bases). Germline V lookup: CDR1 SEHNR, CDR2 FQNEAQ (reference sequence). The CDR3 covers 15 residues. V was cut by 5 bases and J by 6 bases, with 16 bases left in between. Here the CDR3 DNA reads TGTGCCAGCAGCCGCCCGACGGGGGTGGATGAAAAACTGTTTTTT. It yields the protein CASSRPTGVDEKLFF.

This clone has only a few counts. The chain joins TRBV18 to TRBJ1-4; 9 nucleotides line up with TRBD1. The germline CDR1 and CDR2 sequences are KGHSH and LQKENI. The J segment lost 7 bases and the V segment lost 3 bases, leaving 9 bases of the junction unmatched. This CDR3 is built from 16 residues. The CDR3 DNA is TGTGCCAGCTCACCGAACTCAGGGACAGGGTCTGAAAAACTGTTTTTT. This codes for CASSPNSGTGSEKLFF.

The chain recombines TRBV28 with TRBJ2-1; perhaps TRBD1 as D (6 bases). The germline V gene encodes CDR1 MDHEN and CDR2 SYDVKM. The CDR3 extends over 16 amino acids. The ends were cut back, 7 bases at V and 3 bases at J, with 19 bases in the middle. CDR3 amino acids: CASTVSTGDNYNEQFF. The CDR3 DNA reads as TGTGCCAGCACCGTCTCGACAGGTGACAACTACAATGAGCAGTTCTTC. The full variable domain, completed using reference TRBV28 and TRBJ2-1, is DVKVTQSSRYLVKRTGEKVFLECVQDMDHENMFWYRQDPGLGLRLIYFSYDVKMKEKGDIPEGYSVSREKKERFSLILESASTNQTSMYLCASTVSTGDNYNEQFFGPGTRLTVL.

This clone has only one observation. This sequence joins TRBV7-3 and TRBJ2-5, with TRBD2 identical over 15 bases. V trimming: 3 bases; J trimming: 4 bases; junction bases outside the gene matches: 0. The CDR3 covers 15 residues. Germline CDR1 SGHTA, CDR2 FQGTGA. The CDR3 here is CASSLGLAGGETQYF. In nucleotides, the CDR3 is TGTGCCAGCAGCTTGGGACTAGCGGGAGGAGAGACCCAGTACTTC.

The chain employs TRBV13 and TRBJ2-2, with D uncertain. CDR3 size: 14 residues. V lost 4 bases, J lost 5 bases, and 11 bases lay in between. The germline gives CDR1 PRHDT, CDR2 FYEKMQ (reference sequence). The CDR3 nucleotides read TGTGCCAGCAGCTGGCCCGAAAGAACCGGGGAGCTGTTTTTT. Translation: CASSWPERTGELFF.

The count of this clone is one. The rearrangement links TRBV6-6 to TRBJ2-7; TRBD2 matches 10 bases. The CDR3 runs 14 residues. V lost 6 bases, J lost 2 bases, and 4 bases stayed unmatched. Germline assignment: CDR1 MNHNY and CDR2 SVGAGI (reference sequence). The CDR3 nucleotides are TGTGCCAGCAGGTCCGGGACTAGCGCCTACGAGCAGTACTTC. Protein product: CASRSGTSAYEQYF.

The J gene is TRBJ1-1, the V gene TRBV5-1; D ambiguous. Germline-derived CDR1 and CDR2 are SGHRS and YFSETQ. The V and J ends lost 4 bases and 1 base respectively, with 11 bases between them. CDR3 length: 14 amino acids. CDR3: CASSPDGSNTEAFF. The CDR3 DNA is TGCGCCAGCAGCCCCGACGGGTCGAACACTGAAGCTTTCTTT.

This chain connects TRBV6-5 to TRBJ2-2; TRBD1 matches at 7 bases. This CDR3 has 16 residues. The V gene end was trimmed by 0 bases and the J gene end by 3 bases; junction bases not matched to a gene: 4. Germline V gene data show CDR1 as MNHEY and CDR2 as SVGAGI. The CDR3 protein is CASSYSTGIDTGELFF. In DNA, the CDR3 is TGTGCCAGCAGTTACTCGACAGGGATCGACACCGGGGAGCTGTTTTTT.

This clone was seen just once. The chain links TRBV10-1 to TRBJ2-1; 12 positions agree with TRBD2. The germline V gene has CDR1 WNHNN and CDR2 SYGVQD (reference sequence). The junction had 3 bases not matched to a gene; V was cut back by 3 bases and J by 3 bases. The CDR3 is 16 amino acids. CDR3 residues: CASSDLTSGSYNEQFF. DNA of the CDR3: TGCGCCAGCAGTGACCTGACTAGCGGGAGCTACAATGAGCAGTTCTTC.

The chain links TRBV30 to TRBJ1-5; 7 nucleotides align to TRBD1. Per germline, CDR1 GTSNPN and CDR2 SVGIG (reference sequence). CDR3 size: 17 residues. The junction had 10 bases not matched to a gene; V was cut back by 0 bases and J by 2 bases. CDR3 DNA sequence: TGTGCCTGGAGTGTAGAAGGAGGGGGCAGGGGCAATCAGCCCCAGCATTTT. The encoded protein is CAWSVEGGGRGNQPQHF.

The gene calls are TRBV27 and TRBJ2-1, with 12 bases matching TRBD2. This CDR3 comprises 14 residues. After removal of 6 bases from V and 4 bases from J, the junction contained 1 base not matched to a gene. Germline CDR1 and CDR2: MNHEY and SMNVEV (reference sequence). For the CDR3, the DNA is TGTGCCAGCAGGACTAGCGGGAGATACAATGAGCAGTTCTTC. It codes for CASRTSGRYNEQFF.